This TCR beta chain came from a study of blood T cell repertoires in COVID-19. Overall study: Cohort 3 donors counted as recovered after two negative PCRs, clearance, or resolved symptoms.

Original handling: Scientists estimated how many nucleated cells there were by amplifying reference gene primers. Sequencing used immunoSEQ multiplex PCR; TCRdb keeps in-frame clones, though not all of them. The V and J calls and clone size come from that table; D and trimming were worked out from the DNA. Of 400,000 or so clones listed, about 90% are singletons. Germline CDR1 reads SGHAT; CDR2 reads FQNNGV. This CDR3 has 16 residues. V trimming: 1 base; J trimming: 6 bases; junction bases outside the gene matches: 5. Participants had their cohort set by participant-reported clinical history. This chain uses TRBV11-2 with TRBJ2-3; 12 positions agree with TRBD2. The TCR originated in a man aged 35-49 years in a cohort exposed to, infected with or recovered from COVID-19 (not recorded which). Material for sequencing was PBMCs or T cells enriched from blood (not recorded which). The CDR3 here is CASSLGVGLAGDTQYF. CDR3 coding DNA: TGTGCCAGCAGCTTAGGGGTGGGACTAGCGGGCGATACGCAGTATTTT.